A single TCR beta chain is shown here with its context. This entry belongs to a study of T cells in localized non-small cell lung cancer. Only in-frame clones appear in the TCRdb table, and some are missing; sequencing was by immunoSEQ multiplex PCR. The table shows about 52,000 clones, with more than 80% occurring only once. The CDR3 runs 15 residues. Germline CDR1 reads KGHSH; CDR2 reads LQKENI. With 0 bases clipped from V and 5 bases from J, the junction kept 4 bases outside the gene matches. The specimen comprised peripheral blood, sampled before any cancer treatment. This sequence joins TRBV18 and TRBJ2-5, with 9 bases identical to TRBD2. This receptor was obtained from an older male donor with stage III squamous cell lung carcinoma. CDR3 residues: CASSPPGTSIETQYF. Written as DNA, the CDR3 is TGTGCCAGCTCACCACCGGGGACTAGCATTGAGACCCAGTACTTC.